This T cell receptor (beta chain) was sequenced during a study of T cell responses to AZD1222 COVID-19 vaccine. Study-wide points: Spike-specific TCR depth and breadth grew after two AZD1222 doses. The study identified only five or six AZD1222 recipients as seropositive at baseline.

Researchers grouped second doses given at about 4 or about 12 weeks into one pool. TCRdb keeps only in-frame clones here, not all; method: immunoSEQ multiplex PCR. Here the sample spans about 110,000 clones, about 90% being singletons. V lost 5 bases, J lost 4 bases, and 19 bases lay in between. Germline-derived CDR1 and CDR2 are SGHVS and FNYEAQ. This CDR3 has 16 amino acids. Points on this clone: Its antigen is unidentified.

The material was peripheral blood, obtained 28 days after the second AZD1222 dose. This sequence originates from an adult who received the AZD1222 COVID-19 vaccine. The chain is built from TRBV7-6 and TRBJ2-3, with a weak D call TRBD2 (6 bases). This chain's CDR3 is CASSQPLGRDPDTQYF. The CDR3 DNA follows: TGTGCCAGCAGCCAACCGCTGGGGCGGGATCCAGATACGCAGTATTTT.